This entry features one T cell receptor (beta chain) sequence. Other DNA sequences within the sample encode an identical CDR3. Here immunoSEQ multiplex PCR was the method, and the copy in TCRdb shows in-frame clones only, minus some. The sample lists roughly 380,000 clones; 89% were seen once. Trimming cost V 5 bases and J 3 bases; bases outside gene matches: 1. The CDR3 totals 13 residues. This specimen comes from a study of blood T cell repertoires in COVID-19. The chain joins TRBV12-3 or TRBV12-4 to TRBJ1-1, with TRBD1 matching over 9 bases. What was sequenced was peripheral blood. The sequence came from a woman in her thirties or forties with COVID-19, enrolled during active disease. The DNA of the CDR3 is TGTGCCAGCAGTCGGACAGGGGACACTGAAGCTTTCTTT. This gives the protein CASSRTGDTEAFF.